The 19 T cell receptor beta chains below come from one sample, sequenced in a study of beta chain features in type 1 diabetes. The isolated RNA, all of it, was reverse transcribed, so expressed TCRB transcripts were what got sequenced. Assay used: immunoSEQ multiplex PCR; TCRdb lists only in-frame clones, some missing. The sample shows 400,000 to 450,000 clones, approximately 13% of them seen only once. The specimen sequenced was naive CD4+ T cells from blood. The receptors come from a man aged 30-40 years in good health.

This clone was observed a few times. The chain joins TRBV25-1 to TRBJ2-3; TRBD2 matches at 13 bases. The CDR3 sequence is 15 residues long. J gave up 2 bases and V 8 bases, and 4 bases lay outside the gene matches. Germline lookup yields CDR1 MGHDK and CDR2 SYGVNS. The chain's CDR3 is CASGGLAGITDTQYF. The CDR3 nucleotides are TGTGCCAGCGGGGGACTAGCGGGGATCACAGATACGCAGTATTTT.

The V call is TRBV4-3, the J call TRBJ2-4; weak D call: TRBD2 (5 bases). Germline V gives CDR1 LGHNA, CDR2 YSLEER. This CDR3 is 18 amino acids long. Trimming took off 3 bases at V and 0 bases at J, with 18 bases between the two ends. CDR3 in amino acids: CASSQRVRERIAKNIQYF. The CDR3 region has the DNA TGCGCCAGCAGCCAGCGGGTTCGGGAAAGGATAGCCAAAAACATTCAGTACTTC.

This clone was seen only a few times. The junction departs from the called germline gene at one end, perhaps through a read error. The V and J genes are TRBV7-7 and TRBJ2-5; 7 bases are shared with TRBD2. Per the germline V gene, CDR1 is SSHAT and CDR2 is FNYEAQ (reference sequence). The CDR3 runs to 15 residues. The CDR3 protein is CASSSGGSTRETQYF. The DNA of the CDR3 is TGTGCTAGCAGCTCCGGGGGGTCGACGCGGGAGACCCAGTACTTC.

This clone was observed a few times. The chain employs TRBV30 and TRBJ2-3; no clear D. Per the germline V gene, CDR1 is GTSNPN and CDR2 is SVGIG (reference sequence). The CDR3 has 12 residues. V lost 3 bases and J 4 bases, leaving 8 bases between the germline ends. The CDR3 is CAWSDTPDTQYF. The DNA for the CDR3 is TGTGCCTGGAGCGACACTCCAGATACGCAGTATTTT.

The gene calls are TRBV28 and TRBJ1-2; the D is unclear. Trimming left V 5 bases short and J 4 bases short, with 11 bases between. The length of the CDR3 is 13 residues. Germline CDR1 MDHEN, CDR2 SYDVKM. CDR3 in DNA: TGTGCCAGCAGTCTAATTGGCGGCTATGGCTACACCTTC. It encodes CASSLIGGYGYTF.

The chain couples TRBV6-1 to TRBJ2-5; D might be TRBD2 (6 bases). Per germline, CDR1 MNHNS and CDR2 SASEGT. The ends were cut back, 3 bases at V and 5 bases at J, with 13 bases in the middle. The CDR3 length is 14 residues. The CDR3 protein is CASSDGGMVETQYF. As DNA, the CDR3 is TGTGCCAGCAGTGACGGGGGAATGGTTGAGACCCAGTACTTC.

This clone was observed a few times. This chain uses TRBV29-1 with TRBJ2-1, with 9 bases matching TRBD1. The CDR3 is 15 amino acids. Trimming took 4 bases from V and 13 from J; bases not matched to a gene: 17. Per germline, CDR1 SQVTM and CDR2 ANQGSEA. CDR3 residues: CSVAPGQGLTMIQFF. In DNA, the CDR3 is TGCAGCGTTGCCCCGGGACAGGGTTTAACAATGATTCAGTTCTTC.

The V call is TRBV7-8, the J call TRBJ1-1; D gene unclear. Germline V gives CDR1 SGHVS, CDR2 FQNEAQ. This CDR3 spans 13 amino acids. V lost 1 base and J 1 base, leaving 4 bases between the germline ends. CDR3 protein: CASSLGRNTEAFF. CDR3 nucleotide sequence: TGTGCCAGCAGCTTAGGCAGGAACACTGAAGCTTTCTTT.

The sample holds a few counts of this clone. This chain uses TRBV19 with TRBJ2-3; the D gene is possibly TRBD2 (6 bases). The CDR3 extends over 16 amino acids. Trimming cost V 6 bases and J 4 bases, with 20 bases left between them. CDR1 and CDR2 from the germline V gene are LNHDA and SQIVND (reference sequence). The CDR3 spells CASSSRLVPVADTQYF. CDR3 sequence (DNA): TGTGCCAGTAGCTCCAGACTAGTTCCCGTCGCAGATACGCAGTATTTT.

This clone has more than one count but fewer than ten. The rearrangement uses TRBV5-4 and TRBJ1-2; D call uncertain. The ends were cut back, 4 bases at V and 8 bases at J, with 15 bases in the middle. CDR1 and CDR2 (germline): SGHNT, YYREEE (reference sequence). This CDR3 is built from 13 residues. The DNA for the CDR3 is TGTGCCAGCAGCCCGGCCCTTATAAGGGGCTACACCTTC. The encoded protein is CASSPALIRGYTF.

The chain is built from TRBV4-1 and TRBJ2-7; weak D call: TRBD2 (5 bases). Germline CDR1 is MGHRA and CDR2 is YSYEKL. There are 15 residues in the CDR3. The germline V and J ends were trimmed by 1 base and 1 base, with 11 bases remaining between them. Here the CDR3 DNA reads TGCGCCAGCAGCCAAGCCCCCGGAGGTTCCTACGAGCAGTACGTC. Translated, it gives CASSQAPGGSYEQYV.

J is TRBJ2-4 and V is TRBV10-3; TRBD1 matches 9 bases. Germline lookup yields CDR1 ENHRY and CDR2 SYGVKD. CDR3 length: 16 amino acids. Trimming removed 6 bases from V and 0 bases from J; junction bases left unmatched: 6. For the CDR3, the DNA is TGTGCCATCAGACCCGGGACAGGGATAGCCAAAAACATTCAGTACTTC. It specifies CAIRPGTGIAKNIQYF.

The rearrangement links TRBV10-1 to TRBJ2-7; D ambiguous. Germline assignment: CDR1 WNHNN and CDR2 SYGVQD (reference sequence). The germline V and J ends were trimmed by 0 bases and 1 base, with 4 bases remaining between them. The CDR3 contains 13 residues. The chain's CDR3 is CASSESISYEQYF. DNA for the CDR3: TGCGCCAGCAGTGAGTCGATTTCCTACGAGCAGTACTTC.

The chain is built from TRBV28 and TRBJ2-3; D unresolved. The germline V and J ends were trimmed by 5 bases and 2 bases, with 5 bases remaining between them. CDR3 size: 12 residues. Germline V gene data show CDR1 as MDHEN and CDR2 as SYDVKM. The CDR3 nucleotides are TGTGCCAGCAGTCCATACACAGATACGCAGTATTTT. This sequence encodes CASSPYTDTQYF.

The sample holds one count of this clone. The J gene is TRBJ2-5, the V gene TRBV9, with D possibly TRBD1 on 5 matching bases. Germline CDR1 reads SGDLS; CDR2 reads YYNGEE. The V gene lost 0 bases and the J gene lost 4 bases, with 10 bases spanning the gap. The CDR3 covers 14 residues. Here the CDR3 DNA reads TGTGCCAGCAGCGTAGGGTCCCAGGGAGAGACCCAGTACTTC. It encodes CASSVGSQGETQYF.

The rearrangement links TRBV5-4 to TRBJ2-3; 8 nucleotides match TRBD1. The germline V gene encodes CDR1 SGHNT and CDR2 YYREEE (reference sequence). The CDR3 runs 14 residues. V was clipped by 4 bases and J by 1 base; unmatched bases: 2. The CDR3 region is CASSRDRRTDTQYF. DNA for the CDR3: TGTGCCAGCAGCCGGGACAGGCGCACAGATACGCAGTATTTT.

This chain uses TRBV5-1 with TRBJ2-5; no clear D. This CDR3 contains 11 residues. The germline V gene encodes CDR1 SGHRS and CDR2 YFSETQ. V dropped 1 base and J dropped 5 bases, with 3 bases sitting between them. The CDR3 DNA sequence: TGCGCCAGCAGCTTGATGGAGACCCAGTACTTC. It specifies CASSLMETQYF.

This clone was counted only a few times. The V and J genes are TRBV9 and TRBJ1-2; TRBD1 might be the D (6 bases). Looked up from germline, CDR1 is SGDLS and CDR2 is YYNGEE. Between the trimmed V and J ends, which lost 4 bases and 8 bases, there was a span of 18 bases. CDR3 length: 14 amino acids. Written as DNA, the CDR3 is TGTGCCAGCAGCCCCACGGGGGGCAGGAGGGGCTACACCTTC. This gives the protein CASSPTGGRRGYTF.

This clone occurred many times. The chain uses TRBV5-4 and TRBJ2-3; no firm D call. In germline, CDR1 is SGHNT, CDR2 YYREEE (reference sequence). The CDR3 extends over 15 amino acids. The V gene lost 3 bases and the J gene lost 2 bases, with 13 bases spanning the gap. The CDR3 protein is CASSSTPGNTDTQYF. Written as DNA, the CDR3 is TGTGCCAGCAGCTCGACACCGGGCAACACAGATACGCAGTATTTT.